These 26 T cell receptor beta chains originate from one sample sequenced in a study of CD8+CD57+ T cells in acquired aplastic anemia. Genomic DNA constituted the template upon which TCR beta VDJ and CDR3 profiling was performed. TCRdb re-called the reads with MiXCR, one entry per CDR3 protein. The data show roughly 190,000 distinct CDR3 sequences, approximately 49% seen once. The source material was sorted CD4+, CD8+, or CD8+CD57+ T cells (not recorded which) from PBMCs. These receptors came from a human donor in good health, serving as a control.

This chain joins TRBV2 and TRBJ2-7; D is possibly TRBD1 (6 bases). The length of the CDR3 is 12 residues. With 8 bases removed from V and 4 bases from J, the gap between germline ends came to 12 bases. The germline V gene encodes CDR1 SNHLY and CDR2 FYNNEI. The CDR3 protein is CASGGEVYEQYF. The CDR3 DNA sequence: TGTGCCAGCGGGGGCGAAGTTTACGAGCAGTACTTC.

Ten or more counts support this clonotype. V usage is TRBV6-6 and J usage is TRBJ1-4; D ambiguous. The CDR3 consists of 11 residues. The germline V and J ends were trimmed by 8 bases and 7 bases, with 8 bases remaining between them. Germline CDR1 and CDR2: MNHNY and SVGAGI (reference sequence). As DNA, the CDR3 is TGTGCCAGCGCGGGGTTTGAAAAACTGTTTTTT. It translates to CASAGFEKLFF.

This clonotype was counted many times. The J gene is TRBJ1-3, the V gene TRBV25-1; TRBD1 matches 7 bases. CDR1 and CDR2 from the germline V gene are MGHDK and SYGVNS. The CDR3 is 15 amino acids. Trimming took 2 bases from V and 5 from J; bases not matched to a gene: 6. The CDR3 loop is CASSEGTAARNTIYF. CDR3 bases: TGTGCCAGCAGTGAAGGGACAGCGGCTCGAAACACCATATATTTT.

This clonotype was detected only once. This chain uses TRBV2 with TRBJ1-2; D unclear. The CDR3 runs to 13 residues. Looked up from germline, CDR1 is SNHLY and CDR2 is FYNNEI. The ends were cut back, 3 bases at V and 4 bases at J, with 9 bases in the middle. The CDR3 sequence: CASSEGSGYGYTF. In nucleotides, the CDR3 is TGTGCCAGCAGTGAGGGATCGGGCTATGGCTACACCTTC.

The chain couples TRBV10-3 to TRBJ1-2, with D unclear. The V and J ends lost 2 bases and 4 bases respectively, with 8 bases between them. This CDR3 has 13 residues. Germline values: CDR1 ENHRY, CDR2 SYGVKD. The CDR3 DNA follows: TGTGCCATCAGTGAGGATACGATCTATGGCTACACCTTC. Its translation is CAISEDTIYGYTF.

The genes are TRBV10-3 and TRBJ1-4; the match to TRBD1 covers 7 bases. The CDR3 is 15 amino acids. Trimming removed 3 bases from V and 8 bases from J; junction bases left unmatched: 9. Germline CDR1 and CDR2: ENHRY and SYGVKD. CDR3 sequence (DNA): TGTGCCATCAGTGACCCCGGACAGGTCGGCGAAAAACTGTTTTTT. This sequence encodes CAISDPGQVGEKLFF.

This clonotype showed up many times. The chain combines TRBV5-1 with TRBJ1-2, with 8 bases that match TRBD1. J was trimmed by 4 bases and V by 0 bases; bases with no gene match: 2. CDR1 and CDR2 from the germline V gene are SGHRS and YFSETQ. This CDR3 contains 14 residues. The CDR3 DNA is TGCGCCAGCAGCTTGGGGACAGGGTCCTATGGCTACACCTTC. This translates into CASSLGTGSYGYTF.

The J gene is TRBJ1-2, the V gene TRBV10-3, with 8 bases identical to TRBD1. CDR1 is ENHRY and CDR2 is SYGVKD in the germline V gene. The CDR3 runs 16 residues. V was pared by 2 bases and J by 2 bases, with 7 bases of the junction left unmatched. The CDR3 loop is CAISEGAGGPNYGYTF. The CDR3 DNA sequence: TGTGCCATCAGTGAGGGGGCAGGGGGCCCAAACTATGGCTACACCTTC.

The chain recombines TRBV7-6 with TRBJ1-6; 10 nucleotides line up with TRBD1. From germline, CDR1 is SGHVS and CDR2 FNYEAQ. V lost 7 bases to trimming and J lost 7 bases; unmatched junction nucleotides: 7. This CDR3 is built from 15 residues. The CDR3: CASTKLGQGNSPLHF. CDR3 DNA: TGTGCCAGCACCAAGTTGGGACAGGGGAATTCACCCCTCCACTTT.

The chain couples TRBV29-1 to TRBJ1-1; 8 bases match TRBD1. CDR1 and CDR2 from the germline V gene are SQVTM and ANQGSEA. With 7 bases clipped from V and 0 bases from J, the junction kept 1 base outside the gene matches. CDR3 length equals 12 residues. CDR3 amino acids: CSATGVNTEAFF. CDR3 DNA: TGCAGCGCGACAGGGGTGAACACTGAAGCTTTCTTT.

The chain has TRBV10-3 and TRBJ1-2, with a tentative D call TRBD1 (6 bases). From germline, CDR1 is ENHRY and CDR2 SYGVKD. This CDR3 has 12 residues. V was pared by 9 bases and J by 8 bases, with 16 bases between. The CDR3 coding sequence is TGTGCCATGCCAGGGGCCTATGGGGGCTACACCTTC. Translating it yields CAMPGAYGGYTF.

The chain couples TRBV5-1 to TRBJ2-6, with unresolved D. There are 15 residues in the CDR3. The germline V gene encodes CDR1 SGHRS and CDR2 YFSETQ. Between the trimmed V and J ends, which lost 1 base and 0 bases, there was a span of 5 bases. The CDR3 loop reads CASSLTVSGANVLTF. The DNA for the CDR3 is TGCGCCAGCAGCTTGACGGTCTCTGGGGCCAACGTCCTGACTTTC.

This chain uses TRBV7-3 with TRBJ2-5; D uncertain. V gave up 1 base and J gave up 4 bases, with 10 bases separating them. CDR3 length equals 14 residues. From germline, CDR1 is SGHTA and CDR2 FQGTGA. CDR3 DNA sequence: TGTGCCAGCAGCTTAAATAGGGTTGGAGAGACCCAGTACTTC. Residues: CASSLNRVGETQYF.

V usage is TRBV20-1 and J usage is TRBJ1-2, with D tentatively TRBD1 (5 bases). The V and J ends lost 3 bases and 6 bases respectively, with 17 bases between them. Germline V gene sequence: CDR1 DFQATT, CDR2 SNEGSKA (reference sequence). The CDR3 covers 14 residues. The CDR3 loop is CSASPQGISDGYTF. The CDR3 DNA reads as TGCAGTGCTAGTCCCCAGGGAATTTCCGATGGCTACACCTTC.

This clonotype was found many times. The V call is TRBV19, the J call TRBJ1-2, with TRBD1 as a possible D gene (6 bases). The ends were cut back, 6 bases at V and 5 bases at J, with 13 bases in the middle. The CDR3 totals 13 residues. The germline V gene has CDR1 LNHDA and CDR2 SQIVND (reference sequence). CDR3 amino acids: CASSPDSTYGYTF. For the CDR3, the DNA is TGTGCCAGTAGCCCGGACAGCACTTATGGCTACACCTTC.

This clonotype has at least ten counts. The CDR3 region is CASKETSTQETQYF. The CDR3 DNA reads TGCGCCAGCAAAGAGACAAGCACACAAGAGACCCAGTACTTC. This chain joins TRBV5-1 and TRBJ2-5, with unresolved D. Germline V gene data show CDR1 as SGHRS and CDR2 as YFSETQ. The CDR3 is 14 residues long. Trimming pared 6 bases from V and 2 bases from J, leaving 14 bases between.

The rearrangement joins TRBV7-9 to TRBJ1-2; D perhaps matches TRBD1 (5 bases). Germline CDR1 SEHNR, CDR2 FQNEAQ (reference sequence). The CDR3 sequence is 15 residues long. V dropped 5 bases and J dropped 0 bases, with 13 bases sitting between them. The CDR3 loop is CASSQRTTANYGYTF. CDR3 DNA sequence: TGTGCCAGCAGCCAACGAACGACAGCTAACTATGGCTACACCTTC.

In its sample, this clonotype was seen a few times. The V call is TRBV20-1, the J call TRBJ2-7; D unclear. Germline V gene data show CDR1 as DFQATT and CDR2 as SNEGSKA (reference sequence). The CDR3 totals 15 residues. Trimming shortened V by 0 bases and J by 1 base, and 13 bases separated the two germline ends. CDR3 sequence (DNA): TGCAGTGCTAGAGAAAATTTGTATGAGTCCTACGAGCAGTACTTC. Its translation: CSARENLYESYEQYF.

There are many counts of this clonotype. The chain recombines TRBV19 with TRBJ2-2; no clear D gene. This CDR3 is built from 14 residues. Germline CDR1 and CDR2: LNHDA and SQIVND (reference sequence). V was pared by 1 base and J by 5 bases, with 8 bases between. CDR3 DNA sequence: TGTGCCAGTAGTATAGGGGATCAGACCGGGGAGCTGTTTTTT. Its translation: CASSIGDQTGELFF.

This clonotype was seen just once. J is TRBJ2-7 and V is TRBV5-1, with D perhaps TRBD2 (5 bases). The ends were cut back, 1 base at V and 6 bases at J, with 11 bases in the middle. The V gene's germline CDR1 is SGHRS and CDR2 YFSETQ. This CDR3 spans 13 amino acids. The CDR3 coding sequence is TGCGCCAGCAGCTTGAATCTCGAGGGCGAGCAGTACTTC. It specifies CASSLNLEGEQYF.

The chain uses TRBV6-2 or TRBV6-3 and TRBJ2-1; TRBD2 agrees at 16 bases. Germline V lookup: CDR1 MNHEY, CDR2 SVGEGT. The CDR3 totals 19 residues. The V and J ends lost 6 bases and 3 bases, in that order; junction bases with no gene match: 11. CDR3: CASRPEAGLAGGRYNEQFF. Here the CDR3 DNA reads TGTGCCAGCAGACCCGAGGCGGGACTAGCGGGGGGGCGCTACAATGAGCAGTTCTTC.

The CDR3 sequence is CASSLTLNYPGTGSLNEQYF. The CDR3, as DNA: TGTGCCAGCAGCTTAACGTTAAATTATCCAGGGACAGGGAGTCTCAACGAGCAGTACTTC. This chain links TRBV7-3 with TRBJ2-7, with TRBD1 identical over 9 bases. V lost 0 bases and J lost 5; bases outside the gene matches: 20. Germline V gene data show CDR1 as SGHTA and CDR2 as FQGTGA. The CDR3 has 20 amino acids.

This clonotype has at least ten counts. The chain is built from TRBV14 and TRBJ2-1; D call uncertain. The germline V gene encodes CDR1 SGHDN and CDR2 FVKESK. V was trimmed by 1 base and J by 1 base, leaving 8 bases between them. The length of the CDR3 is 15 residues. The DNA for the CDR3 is TGTGCCAGCAGCCAAGGGTTTTTTTCCTACAATGAGCAGTTCTTC. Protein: CASSQGFFSYNEQFF. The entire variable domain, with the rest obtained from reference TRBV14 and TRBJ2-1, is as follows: EAGVTQFPSHSVIEKGQTVTLRCDPISGHDNLYWYRRVMGKEIKFLLHFVKESKQDESGMPNNRFLAERTGGTYSTLKVQPAELEDSGVYFCASSQGFFSYNEQFFGPGTRLTVL.

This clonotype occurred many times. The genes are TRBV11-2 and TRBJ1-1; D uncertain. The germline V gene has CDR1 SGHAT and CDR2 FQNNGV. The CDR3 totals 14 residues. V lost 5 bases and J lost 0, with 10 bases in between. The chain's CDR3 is CASSKDQVNTEAFF. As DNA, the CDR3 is TGTGCCAGCAGCAAGGATCAAGTGAACACTGAAGCTTTCTTT.

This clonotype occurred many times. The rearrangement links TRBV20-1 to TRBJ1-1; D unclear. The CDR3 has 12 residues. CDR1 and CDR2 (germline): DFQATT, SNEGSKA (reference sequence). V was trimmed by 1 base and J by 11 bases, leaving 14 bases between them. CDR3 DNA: TGCAGTGCTAGAGCGTTGGGGTTGGCGGCTTTCTTT. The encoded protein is CSARALGLAAFF.

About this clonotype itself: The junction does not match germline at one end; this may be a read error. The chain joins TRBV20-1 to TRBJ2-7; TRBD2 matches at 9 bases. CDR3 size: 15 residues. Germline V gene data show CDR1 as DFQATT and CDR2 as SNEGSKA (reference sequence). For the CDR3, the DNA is TGCAGTGCTAGGGGCGGGGGGGGGGGGGTCTACGGGCAGTACTTC. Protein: CSARGGGGGVYGQYF.